Listed here are 28 T cell receptor beta chains from one sample, sequenced in a study of cytomegalovirus exposure and HLA in healthy donors. TCRdb's copy holds only in-frame clones and misses some; the assay was immunoSEQ multiplex PCR. The table shows tens of thousands of clones, with approximately 96% occurring only once. Sequencing used PBMCs. The origin of the receptors is a man younger than 35 in good health and CMV-seropositive.

This chain uses TRBV29-1 with TRBJ2-7; weak D call: TRBD1 (5 bases). The V gene lost 5 bases and the J gene lost 5 bases, with 13 bases spanning the gap. The germline V gene has CDR1 SQVTM and CDR2 ANQGSEA. The CDR3 length is 12 residues. CDR3 sequence: CSVSAGPHEQYF. Written as DNA, the CDR3 is TGCAGCGTTTCTGCAGGGCCCCACGAGCAGTACTTC.

CDR3 in amino acids: CASSATREQGSYEQYF. The CDR3 DNA sequence: TGTGCCAGCAGCGCAACACGAGAACAGGGTTCCTACGAGCAGTACTTC. V gene TRBV7-2 combines with J gene TRBJ2-7; maybe TRBD1 (6 bases). Germline CDR1 SGHTA, CDR2 FQGNSA. Trimming stripped 5 bases from V and 1 base from J, with 18 bases between. This CDR3 comprises 16 residues. The whole variable domain, filled in from reference TRBV7-2 and TRBJ2-7, reads GAGVSQSPSNKVTEKGKDVELRCDPISGHTALYWYRQSLGQGLEFLIYFQGNSAPDKSGLPSDRFSAERTGGSVSTLTIQRTQQEDSAVYLCASSATREQGSYEQYFGPGTRLTVT.

The chain carries TRBV29-1 and TRBJ2-1, with 8 bases matching TRBD1. Germline trimming cut 4 bases from V and 6 bases from J; bases unmatched to any gene: 2. The CDR3 length is 12 residues. Germline loops: CDR1 SQVTM, CDR2 ANQGSEA. The CDR3 nucleotides are TGCAGCGTTGTAGGACAGGGCAATGAGCAGTTCTTC. This translates into CSVVGQGNEQFF.

The rearrangement joins TRBV28 to TRBJ1-2; TRBD1 aligns across 8 bases. CDR1 is MDHEN and CDR2 is SYDVKM in the germline V gene. The CDR3 sequence is 15 residues long. V gave up 5 bases and J gave up 9 bases; unmatched junction bases: 14. The CDR3 sequence is CASSPLSGTGSRYTF. Written as DNA, the CDR3 is TGTGCCAGCAGTCCTTTATCCGGGACAGGATCGCGCTACACCTTC.

This chain uses TRBV5-1 with TRBJ1-4; D unresolved. The CDR3 runs to 13 residues. V was pared by 6 bases and J by 3 bases, with 9 bases between. The V gene's germline CDR1 is SGHRS and CDR2 YFSETQ. The CDR3 loop is CASMEQSNEKLFF. CDR3 DNA: TGCGCCAGCATGGAGCAGTCTAATGAAAAACTGTTTTTT.

V and J are TRBV6-1 and TRBJ1-5; TRBD1 matches at 8 bases. The germline V gene has CDR1 MNHNS and CDR2 SASEGT. The length of the CDR3 is 15 residues. Trimming removed 4 bases from V and 3 bases from J; junction bases left unmatched: 5. The CDR3: CASSVGQAVNQPQHF. The CDR3 DNA reads as TGTGCCAGCAGTGTGGGACAGGCGGTCAATCAGCCCCAGCATTTT.

V is TRBV28 and J is TRBJ2-7; 10 bases match TRBD1. The CDR3 covers 14 residues. Per the germline V gene, CDR1 is MDHEN and CDR2 is SYDVKM. V shed 5 bases and J 2 bases; nucleotides not matched to a gene: 3. The CDR3 DNA is TGTGCCAGCAGTAGGACAGGGGGTACCTACGAGCAGTACTTC. This sequence encodes CASSRTGGTYEQYF.

This clone has a single count. The genes are TRBV7-9 and TRBJ1-4, with D possibly being TRBD1 (6 bases). This CDR3 has 14 residues. The ends were cut back, 8 bases at V and 3 bases at J, with 13 bases in the middle. Germline loops: CDR1 SEHNR, CDR2 FQNEAQ (reference sequence). The CDR3 reads CASRGGDANEKLFF. The CDR3 nucleotides read TGTGCCAGCCGCGGGGGCGATGCTAATGAAAAACTGTTTTTT.

The chain employs TRBV5-1 and TRBJ2-5; 13 nucleotides align to TRBD2. CDR1 and CDR2 from the germline V gene are SGHRS and YFSETQ. The CDR3 sequence is 17 residues long. V dropped 0 bases and J dropped 2; count of bases not matched to a gene: 4. This CDR3 reads CASSLGGTSGDQETQYF. CDR3 DNA sequence: TGCGCCAGCAGCTTGGGAGGGACTAGCGGGGATCAAGAGACCCAGTACTTC. Looking up the rest from reference TRBV5-1 and TRBJ2-5 gives the full variable domain: KAGVTQTPRYLIKTRGQQVTLSCSPISGHRSVSWYQQTPGQGLQFLFEYFSETQRNKGNFPGRFSGRQFSNSRSEMNVSTLELGDSALYLCASSLGGTSGDQETQYFGPGTRLLVL.

The chain uses TRBV4-1 and TRBJ1-1; D remains unclear. In germline, CDR1 is MGHRA, CDR2 YSYEKL. The CDR3 is 16 amino acids. Trimming cost V 5 bases and J 8 bases, with 24 bases left between them. CDR3 residues: CASSESRGLGSTEAFF. Here the CDR3 DNA reads TGCGCCAGCAGCGAATCTCGTGGGCTGGGTTCGACGGAAGCTTTCTTT.

The J gene is TRBJ2-1, the V gene TRBV9; weak D call: TRBD1 (6 bases). V lost 4 bases to trimming and J lost 8 bases, with 13 bases between them. Germline V gene sequence: CDR1 SGDLS, CDR2 YYNGEE. CDR3 length: 13 amino acids. The CDR3 here is CASSILQGHEQFF. The CDR3 DNA reads as TGTGCCAGCAGCATCCTACAGGGCCATGAGCAGTTCTTC.

The chain couples TRBV19 to TRBJ2-3; maybe TRBD1 (6 bases). V shed 3 bases and J shed 2 bases, with 15 bases lying between them. The CDR3 covers 16 residues. Germline loops: CDR1 LNHDA, CDR2 SQIVND (reference sequence). As DNA, the CDR3 is TGTGCCAGTAGTATCTTGGACAGTCGGATCACAGATACGCAGTATTTT. This gives the protein CASSILDSRITDTQYF.

The rearrangement uses TRBV6-6 and TRBJ2-3; D gene ambiguous. Per the germline V gene, CDR1 is MNHNY and CDR2 is SVGAGI (reference sequence). This CDR3 spans 11 amino acids. Trimming removed 7 bases at V and 2 bases at J, with 4 bases between. CDR3 sequence: CASKLTDTQYF. CDR3 DNA sequence: TGTGCCAGCAAGCTCACAGATACGCAGTATTTT.

The V gene is TRBV6-4, the J gene TRBJ2-1, with 8 bases fitting TRBD2. The germline gives CDR1 MRHNA, CDR2 SNTAGT. CDR3 length: 13 residues. The ends lost 6 bases at V and 9 bases at J; junction bases unmatched: 7. The chain's CDR3 is CASRDRGGGEQFF. The CDR3 nucleotides are TGTGCCAGCAGGGACCGGGGGGGCGGTGAGCAGTTCTTC.

This sequence joins TRBV4-1 and TRBJ1-6; TRBD1 matches 7 bases. Trimming removed 1 base from V and 7 bases from J; junction bases left unmatched: 7. The CDR3 is 16 amino acids. Germline V gene data show CDR1 as MGHRA and CDR2 as YSYEKL. As DNA, the CDR3 is TGCGCCAGCAGCCAAGGGCTGACCAGGGGGAATTCACCCCTCCACTTT. Encoded protein: CASSQGLTRGNSPLHF.

The V gene is TRBV4-1, the J gene TRBJ2-6; D is perhaps TRBD2 (5 bases). Between the trimmed V and J ends, which lost 1 base and 0 bases, there was a span of 13 bases. CDR1 is MGHRA, CDR2 YSYEKL, per germline. This CDR3 is built from 18 residues. The CDR3 region has the DNA TGCGCCAGCAGCCAAGTTTACGGACTCTACTCTGGGGCCAACGTCCTGACTTTC. Translated, it gives CASSQVYGLYSGANVLTF.

The genes are TRBV19 and TRBJ2-2, with a weak D call TRBD2 (7 bases). This CDR3 is 16 amino acids long. Germline V CDR1 and CDR2: LNHDA, SQIVND (reference sequence). V was pared by 3 bases and J by 6 bases, with 17 bases between. This CDR3 reads CASSIRRGGRSGELFF. CDR3 DNA: TGTGCCAGTAGTATTAGGAGGGGGGGCCGTTCCGGGGAGCTGTTTTTT.

This chain connects TRBV7-2 to TRBJ2-7; TRBD1 matches 7 bases. The CDR3 has 15 residues. The trim removed 6 bases at V and 1 base at J, leaving 9 bases unmatched. Germline loops: CDR1 SGHTA, CDR2 FQGNSA. The DNA of the CDR3 is TGTGCCAGCAGGCCAACAGGGGTGGGGTCCTACGAGCAGTACTTC. Residues: CASRPTGVGSYEQYF. The complete variable domain, with remaining parts taken from reference TRBV7-2 and TRBJ2-7, reads GAGVSQSPSNKVTEKGKDVELRCDPISGHTALYWYRQSLGQGLEFLIYFQGNSAPDKSGLPSDRFSAERTGGSVSTLTIQRTQQEDSAVYLCASRPTGVGSYEQYFGPGTRLTVT.

V and J are TRBV11-2 and TRBJ2-2; D is perhaps TRBD1 (6 bases). Germline values: CDR1 SGHAT, CDR2 FQNNGV. V gave up 1 base and J gave up 2 bases, with 17 bases separating them. The CDR3 has 18 amino acids. The CDR3 DNA is TGTGCCAGCAGCTTAGGGTTTACGGGGACATCAAACACCGGGGAGCTGTTTTTT. As protein: CASSLGFTGTSNTGELFF.

The V gene is TRBV25-1, the J gene TRBJ2-7; TRBD1 agrees at 9 bases. The V gene end was trimmed by 6 bases and the J gene end by 6 bases; junction bases not matched to a gene: 9. The length of the CDR3 is 14 residues. Germline V gene data show CDR1 as MGHDK and CDR2 as SYGVNS. CDR3 loop: CASRHRDRAGEQYF. The CDR3 DNA reads as TGTGCCAGCAGGCACCGGGACAGGGCTGGCGAGCAGTACTTC.

The chain carries TRBV15 and TRBJ1-5; a possible D gene is TRBD1 (6 bases). CDR1 LNHNV and CDR2 YYDKDF come from the germline V gene (reference sequence). The CDR3 loop spans 13 amino acids. Trimming took off 0 bases at V and 11 bases at J, with 11 bases between the two ends. The chain's CDR3 is CATSREYRESQHF. In nucleotides, the CDR3 is TGTGCCACCAGCAGAGAATACAGGGAGTCCCAGCATTTT.

The rearrangement links TRBV14 to TRBJ2-2, with no clear D. This CDR3 has 15 residues. V was trimmed by 4 bases and J by 7 bases, leaving 16 bases between them. The germline V gene encodes CDR1 SGHDN and CDR2 FVKESK. CDR3 amino acids: CASSRERWRGGELFF. CDR3 in DNA: TGTGCCAGCAGCCGAGAGAGGTGGCGAGGCGGGGAGCTGTTTTTT.

The V and J genes are TRBV9 and TRBJ1-4; no clear D. V dropped 6 bases and J dropped 3 bases, with 12 bases sitting between them. Germline CDR1 is SGDLS and CDR2 is YYNGEE. This CDR3 has 14 amino acids. The CDR3 loop is CASTPGGANEKLFF. The CDR3 region has the DNA TGTGCCAGCACCCCCGGAGGAGCTAATGAAAAACTGTTTTTT.

The chain has TRBV27 and TRBJ2-2; D not resolved. The V end was cut by 4 bases, the J end by 6 bases, with 6 bases between. CDR3 length: 12 residues. Germline V gives CDR1 MNHEY, CDR2 SMNVEV (reference sequence). The CDR3 DNA is TGTGCCAGCAGTTCCCCGGCCGGGGAGCTGTTTTTT. Protein product: CASSSPAGELFF.

The chain joins TRBV9 to TRBJ2-7; TRBD2 might be the D (6 bases). The assigned J gene may be wrong: the sequence end matches TRBJ2-5 better. CDR3 length: 16 residues. Germline CDR1 SGDLS, CDR2 YYNGEE. CDR3 bases: TGTGCCAGCAGCCCTCCCCATGGAGGGGAGCAAGAGACCCAGTACTTC. Its translation is CASSPPHGGEQETQYF.

In its sample, this clone was seen once. V usage is TRBV16 and J usage is TRBJ1-4, with D uncertain. Germline V CDR1 and CDR2: KGHSY, FQNENV. The CDR3 is 15 amino acids. The V end lost 0 bases, the J end lost 12 bases, and 17 bases lay between the germline ends. CDR3 DNA: TGTGCCAGCAGCCAATCGCGGCCTGGTATCGGGGAACTGTTTTTT. This sequence encodes CASSQSRPGIGELFF.

The chain joins TRBV6-1 to TRBJ2-7; D perhaps matches TRBD1 (6 bases). The CDR3 is 14 amino acids. Germline assignment: CDR1 MNHNS and CDR2 SASEGT. V lost 4 bases and J 3 bases, leaving 13 bases between the germline ends. The CDR3 DNA sequence: TGTGCCAGCAGTGGAGAATGGGGGCTCTACGAGCAGTACTTC. This gives the protein CASSGEWGLYEQYF.

The chain uses TRBV30 and TRBJ2-3; 7 nucleotides line up with TRBD2. The CDR3 contains 14 residues. V was pared by 6 bases and J by 5 bases, with 11 bases of the junction left unmatched. Germline lookup yields CDR1 GTSNPN and CDR2 SVGIG (reference sequence). CDR3 bases: TGTGCCTGTTCACCGGGACTAAGAGAAGATACGCAGTATTTT. Amino acid sequence: CACSPGLREDTQYF. Variable domain in full (rest from reference TRBV30 and TRBJ2-3): SQTIHQWPATLVQPVGSPLSLECTVEGTSNPNLYWYRQAAGRGLQLLFYSVGIGQISSEVPQNLSASRPQDRQFILSSKKLLLSDSGFYLCACSPGLREDTQYFGPGTRLTVL.